The next 2 T cell receptor beta chains were all read from a single sample in a study of T cell responses to AZD1222 COVID-19 vaccine. Clones were read by immunoSEQ multiplex PCR, and TCRdb kept only the in-frame ones, dropping some. The table shows about 97,000 clones, with just over 85% occurring only once. The sequencing used peripheral blood, collected on day 0 of AZD1222 vaccination. The receptors stem from an adult in good health.

The gene calls are TRBV19 and TRBJ1-5, with D possibly TRBD1 on 6 matching bases. V was cut by 5 bases and J by 0 bases, with 23 bases left in between. Per the germline V gene, CDR1 is LNHDA and CDR2 is SQIVND (reference sequence). The CDR3 contains 19 residues. The CDR3 nucleotides are TGTGCCAGTAGTTTACCCTCTGGACAGACATTCATTAGCAATCAGCCCCAGCATTTT. Protein: CASSLPSGQTFISNQPQHF.

This clone was seen a handful of times. The CDR3 DNA follows: TGTGCCAGCAGCCCCCCGACGGCCTCCGCAGGGGCCAACGTCCTGACTTTC. Its translation: CASSPPTASAGANVLTF. This rearrangement joins TRBV9 to TRBJ2-6, with D hard to call. The CDR3 length is 17 residues. Germline assignment: CDR1 SGDLS and CDR2 YYNGEE. The V gene lost 4 bases and the J gene lost 4 bases, with 18 bases spanning the gap.